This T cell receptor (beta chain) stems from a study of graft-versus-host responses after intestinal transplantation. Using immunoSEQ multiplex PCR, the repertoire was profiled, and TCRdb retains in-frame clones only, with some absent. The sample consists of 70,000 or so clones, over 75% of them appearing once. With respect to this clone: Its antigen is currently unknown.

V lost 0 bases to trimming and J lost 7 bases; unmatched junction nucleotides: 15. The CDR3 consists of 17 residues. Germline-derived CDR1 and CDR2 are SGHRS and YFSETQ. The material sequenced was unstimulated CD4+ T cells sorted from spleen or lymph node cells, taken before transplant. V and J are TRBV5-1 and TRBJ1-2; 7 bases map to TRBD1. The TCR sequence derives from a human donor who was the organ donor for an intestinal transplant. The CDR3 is CASSLDPATGVRSGYTF. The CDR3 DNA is TGCGCCAGCAGCTTGGACCCCGCCACAGGGGTACGGAGTGGCTACACCTTC.